These T cell receptor beta chains were read from a single sample in a study. TCRdb reprocessed the 5' RACE reads with MiXCR, giving one entry per CDR3 protein. The table includes under 65,000 distinct CDR3 sequences, under 25% detected once. Input material: tumor-infiltrating Tregs sorted from the breast tumor. The receptors were gathered from a female donor with breast cancer. CDR3s include the opening cysteine and the closing phenylalanine or tryptophan. D genes are given only for firm matches. Rows may omit the clone size; those that give it use once, few, many or a size class.

>many|NA|15|TRBV5-1|TRBJ2-7
CASSPVGGGVNEQYF
TGCGCCAGCAGTCCTGTGGGAGGGGGCGTGAACGAGCAGTACTTC
>few|NA|13|TRBV20-1|TRBJ1-2
CSASPSLSYGYTF
TGCAGTGCTAGCCCGTCACTATCTTATGGCTACACCTTC
>many|NA|13|TRBV20-1|TRBJ2-7
CSASSPRTYEQYF
TGCAGTGCTTCCTCCCCAAGGACCTACGAGCAGTACTTC
>NA|NA|15|TRBV5-1|TRBJ1-1
CASSFSSGVDTEAFF
TGCGCCAGCAGCTTCTCCTCGGGGGTGGACACTGAAGCTTTCTTT
>NA|NA|15|TRBV4-1|TRBJ2-5
CASSQGSGFQETQYF
TGCGCCAGCAGCCAGGGATCGGGTTTCCAAGAGACCCAGTACTTC
>NA|NA|13|TRBV28|TRBJ2-2
CASFRENTGELFF
TGTGCCAGCTTCCGGGAGAACACCGGGGAGCTGTTTTTT
>few|NA|12|TRBV11-3|TRBJ1-1
CASSDRTTEAFF
TGTGCCAGCAGCGATAGGACGACTGAAGCTTTCTTT
>NA|TRBD2|16|TRBV27|TRBJ2-5
CASSLSSSGFQETQYF
TGTGCCAGCAGTTTGTCATCTAGCGGGTTCCAAGAGACCCAGTACTTC
>NA|NA|13|TRBV7-6|TRBJ2-2
CTSSLDARRELFF
TGTACCAGCAGCTTGGACGCTCGGCGGGAGCTGTTTTTT
>few|NA|15|TRBV28|TRBJ1-6
CASSRGDSYNSPLHF
TGTGCCAGCAGCCGGGGGGACTCCTATAATTCACCCCTCCACTTT
>NA|TRBD1|16|TRBV18|TRBJ1-1
CASSQRGRGPGTEAFF
TGTGCCAGCTCCCAACGGGGCAGGGGGCCGGGCACTGAAGCTTTCTTT
>NA|NA|16|TRBV7-2|TRBJ2-5
CASSLAPGDGQETQYF
TGTGCCAGCAGCTTAGCGCCTGGGGACGGTCAAGAGACCCAGTACTTC
>many|NA|11|TRBV20-1|TRBJ2-1
CSADQAYEQFF
TGCAGTGCTGACCAGGCCTATGAGCAGTTCTTC